What follows is one T cell receptor beta chain and its context. Its antigen is still unknown. The data are from a study of T cells after posttransplantation cyclophosphamide. Germline values: CDR1 MGHDK, CDR2 SYGVNS. The V segment lost 2 bases and the J segment 5 bases; nucleotides outside the gene matches: 6. This CDR3 contains 15 residues. Only in-frame clones appear in the TCRdb table, and some are missing; sequencing was by immunoSEQ multiplex PCR. The data hold about 43,000 clones, with about 90% observed a single time. A marrow graft followed busulfan-fludarabine conditioning, with cyclophosphamide on days +3 and +4. Whole-study findings and limits: Later post-transplant blood repertoires were often dominated by donor CD8+ memory clones. TRB clonality was highly associated with recipient CMV seropositivity and reactivation. Skin or GI-infiltrating T cells shared few TRB sequences with blood.

The chain recombines TRBV25-1 with TRBJ1-5, with TRBD1 matching 7 bases. Sequencing was performed on PBMCs, taken just over 60 days after allogeneic stem cell transplant with posttransplant cyclophosphamide. This receptor was taken from a male patient aged 55-69 years who received an allogeneic stem cell transplant from a related donor and was CMV-positive. Some T cells may be graft donor cells. CDR3 sequence: CASSELGTADQPQHF. The CDR3 region has the DNA TGTGCCAGCAGTGAACTCGGGACAGCCGATCAGCCCCAGCATTTT.